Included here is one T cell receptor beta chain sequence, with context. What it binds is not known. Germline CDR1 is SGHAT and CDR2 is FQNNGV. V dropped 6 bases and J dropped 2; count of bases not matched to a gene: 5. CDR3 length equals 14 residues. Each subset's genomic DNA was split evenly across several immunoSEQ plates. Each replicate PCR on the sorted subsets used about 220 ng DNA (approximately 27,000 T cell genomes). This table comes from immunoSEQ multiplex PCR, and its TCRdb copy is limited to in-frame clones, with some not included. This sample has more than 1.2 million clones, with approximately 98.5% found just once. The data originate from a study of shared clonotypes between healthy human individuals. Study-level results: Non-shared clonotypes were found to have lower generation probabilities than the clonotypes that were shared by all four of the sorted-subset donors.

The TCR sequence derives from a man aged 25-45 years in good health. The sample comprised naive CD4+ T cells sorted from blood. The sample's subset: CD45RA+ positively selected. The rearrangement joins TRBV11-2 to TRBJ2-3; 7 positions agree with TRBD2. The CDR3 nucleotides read TGTGCCAGCAGTCGGGGACTAACCACAGATACGCAGTATTTT. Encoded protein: CASSRGLTTDTQYF.